Presented here are 20 T cell receptor beta chains from one specimen sequenced in a study of T cells in Graves' hyperthyroidism and ophthalmopathy. There were TCR beta CDR3 regions amplified from RNA transcripts. During a first-round RT-PCR of the TCR CDR3, the HTBI primer set was used. TCRdb ran MiXCR on the multiplex PCR reads and lists one entry per CDR3 protein. The sample contains a few hundred thousand distinct CDR3 sequences, more than 45% of which appear only once. What was sequenced was peripheral blood or thyroid tissue (not recorded which). These TCRs come from a woman between 18 and 29 years old with Graves' hyperthyroidism.

The rearrangement links TRBV6-1 to TRBJ1-4, with a tentative D call TRBD1 (6 bases). V was clipped by 6 bases and J by 7 bases, with 15 bases between them. Per the germline V gene, CDR1 is MNHNS and CDR2 is SASEGT. There are 14 residues in the CDR3. The CDR3 here is CASSDKTGGEKLFF. CDR3 DNA: TGTGCCAGCAGCGACAAGACAGGTGGTGAAAAACTGTTTTTT.

This clonotype was seen repeatedly, ten times or more. This rearrangement joins TRBV18 to TRBJ1-5; 9 nucleotides agree with TRBD1. Germline-derived CDR1 and CDR2 are KGHSH and LQKENI. The CDR3 extends over 14 amino acids. V dropped 2 bases and J dropped 6; count of bases not matched to a gene: 2. DNA for the CDR3: TGTGCCAGCTCACCAGGGACAGGGAGTCAGCCCCAGCATTTT. Amino acids: CASSPGTGSQPQHF. Supplemented by reference TRBV18 and TRBJ1-5, the full variable domain reads NAGVMQNPRHLVRRRGQEARLRCSPMKGHSHVYWYRQLPEEGLKFMVYLQKENIIDESGMPKERFSAEFPKEGPSILRIQQVVRGDSAAYFCASSPGTGSQPQHFGDGTRLSIL.

The chain employs TRBV7-9 and TRBJ1-2; the match to TRBD1 covers 8 bases. Germline loops: CDR1 SEHNR, CDR2 FQNEAQ (reference sequence). This CDR3 has 16 residues. The ends lost 1 base at V and 8 bases at J; junction bases unmatched: 12. Written as DNA, the CDR3 is TGTGCCAGCAGCTTAGGGACAGGGTTCATCCCTGGGGGCTACACCTTC. Protein: CASSLGTGFIPGGYTF.

This rearrangement joins TRBV29-1 to TRBJ2-5; D unclear. Germline V gene lookup returns CDR1 SQVTM and CDR2 ANQGSEA. Between the trimmed V and J ends, which lost 8 bases and 4 bases, there was a span of 8 bases. This CDR3 region has 10 residues. CDR3 loop: CSSEAETQYF. The CDR3, as DNA: TGCAGCAGCGAGGCAGAGACCCAGTACTTC.

This clonotype was seen only a few times. The chain employs TRBV20-1 and TRBJ2-2; 7 bases map to TRBD1. The V gene's germline CDR1 is DFQATT and CDR2 SNEGSKA (reference sequence). The CDR3 runs to 14 residues. With V trimmed by 2 bases and J by 5 bases, 5 bases remained unmatched. The CDR3 region has the DNA TGCAGTGCTAGATCCACAGGGGTAACCGGGGAGCTGTTTTTT. Translated: CSARSTGVTGELFF.

The chain carries TRBV29-1 and TRBJ1-2; the D is unclear. The germline V gene encodes CDR1 SQVTM and CDR2 ANQGSEA. The CDR3 sequence is 14 residues long. V gave up 1 base and J gave up 2 bases, with 11 bases separating them. CDR3 protein: CSVEVGRPNYGYTF. The CDR3, as DNA: TGCAGCGTTGAAGTTGGACGGCCCAACTATGGCTACACCTTC.

The chain couples TRBV5-1 to TRBJ2-7; D uncertain. Trimming stripped 3 bases from V and 7 bases from J, with 17 bases between. CDR1 is SGHRS, CDR2 YFSETQ, per germline. The CDR3 consists of 14 residues. CDR3 nucleotides: TGCGCCAGCAGCTGGACGGGTAACTACAATGAGCAGTACTTC. This sequence encodes CASSWTGNYNEQYF.

This clonotype was recorded many times. This sequence joins TRBV24-1 and TRBJ2-2; the D gene is possibly TRBD1 (6 bases). CDR1 and CDR2 (germline): KGHDR, SFDVKD. The CDR3 runs 16 residues. V was cut by 0 bases and J by 6 bases, with 13 bases left in between. CDR3 region: CATSDLSGDSPGELFF. Written as DNA, the CDR3 is TGTGCCACCAGTGATTTGTCAGGGGATAGCCCCGGGGAGCTGTTTTTT.

In its sample, this clonotype was seen many times. The chain has TRBV6-1 and TRBJ1-4; 10 bases line up with TRBD1. CDR1 and CDR2 (germline): MNHNS, SASEGT. V dropped 5 bases and J dropped 8; count of bases not matched to a gene: 11. The CDR3 totals 16 residues. In nucleotides, the CDR3 is TGTGCCAGCAGTCCCTCCAGGACAGGGGGACGGGAAAAACTGTTTTTT. Translated: CASSPSRTGGREKLFF.

This clonotype was seen a single time. The chain recombines TRBV10-3 with TRBJ1-5; 10 positions match TRBD1. V shed 0 bases and J 4 bases; nucleotides not matched to a gene: 3. This CDR3 contains 16 residues. Germline lookup yields CDR1 ENHRY and CDR2 SYGVKD. Written as DNA, the CDR3 is TGTGCCATCAGTGAGTCCGGGACAGGGGAGAATCAGCCCCAGCATTTT. The encoded protein is CAISESGTGENQPQHF.

This sequence joins TRBV20-1 and TRBJ2-2, with 13 bases fitting TRBD2. V trimming: 5 bases; J trimming: 3 bases; junction bases outside the gene matches: 6. Germline CDR1 is DFQATT and CDR2 is SNEGSKA (reference sequence). The CDR3 consists of 16 residues. This CDR3 reads CSASGLAGAYTGELFF. The DNA of the CDR3 is TGCAGTGCTTCCGGACTAGCGGGAGCATACACCGGGGAGCTGTTTTTT.

Many counts were recorded for this clonotype. The CDR3 loop reads CASSVEGNSYEQYF. The DNA for the CDR3 is TGTGCCAGCAGCGTAGAGGGGAACTCCTACGAGCAGTACTTC. V gene TRBV9 combines with J gene TRBJ2-7, with a possible D match to TRBD1 (5 bases). This CDR3 is built from 14 residues. Trimming removed 0 bases from V and 0 bases from J, with 7 bases in between. Germline lookup yields CDR1 SGDLS and CDR2 YYNGEE.

This clonotype was detected only a few times. The chain has TRBV6-5 and TRBJ1-3; no clear D. The CDR3 spans 15 residues. Trimming took off 6 bases at V and 4 bases at J, with 16 bases between the two ends. Germline V gene sequence: CDR1 MNHEY, CDR2 SVGAGI. The DNA for the CDR3 is TGTGCCAGCAGCTTCATCGCGGGTTTGGGAAACACCATATATTTT. Amino acids: CASSFIAGLGNTIYF.

This clonotype has just a few counts. This chain uses TRBV4-3 with TRBJ1-1; TRBD1 is a possible D gene (6 bases). CDR1 and CDR2 from the germline V gene are LGHNA and YSLEER. The CDR3 contains 15 residues. V shed 1 base and J shed 0 bases, with 9 bases lying between them. As DNA, the CDR3 is TGCGCCAGCAGCCAAGTTGGGGGGCTGAACACTGAAGCTTTCTTT. Protein product: CASSQVGGLNTEAFF.

About this clonotype itself: One end of the junction is discordant with germline, which a read error may explain. The chain joins TRBV7-8 to TRBJ2-6; 11 bases fit TRBD1. In germline, CDR1 is SGHVS, CDR2 FQNEAQ. This CDR3 comprises 17 residues. The CDR3 sequence is CASSLDRGLGGANVLTF. DNA of the CDR3: TGCGCCAGCAGCCTGGACAGGGGGCTTGGTGGGGCCAACGTCCTGACTTTC.

This chain links TRBV5-1 with TRBJ2-7; TRBD2 agrees at 12 bases. Germline loops: CDR1 SGHRS, CDR2 YFSETQ. Trimming at V came to 6 bases and at J to 3 bases, leaving 13 bases not matched to a gene. This CDR3 is built from 17 residues. The CDR3 loop is CASKVTSGRVGSYEQYF. CDR3 in DNA: TGCGCCAGCAAGGTGACTAGCGGGAGAGTTGGTAGCTACGAGCAGTACTTC. Combining the CDR3 with reference TRBV5-1 and TRBJ2-7 gives the whole variable domain KAGVTQTPRYLIKTRGQQVTLSCSPISGHRSVSWYQQTPGQGLQFLFEYFSETQRNKGNFPGRFSGRQFSNSRSEMNVSTLELGDSALYLCASKVTSGRVGSYEQYFGPGTRLTVT.

The rearrangement joins TRBV6-5 to TRBJ1-5; TRBD1 might be the D (5 bases). Per germline, CDR1 MNHEY and CDR2 SVGAGI. V shed 9 bases and J shed 0 bases, with 9 bases lying between them. The CDR3 has 13 amino acids. The CDR3 reads CASAGNSNQPQHF. CDR3 nucleotides: TGTGCCAGTGCAGGGAATAGCAATCAGCCCCAGCATTTT.

There are many counts of this clonotype. V is TRBV7-2 and J is TRBJ1-6; TRBD1 matches at 9 bases. Germline CDR1 SGHTA, CDR2 FQGNSA. This CDR3 comprises 15 residues. Unmatched junction bases numbered 3, after V lost 5 bases and J lost 4 bases. The CDR3 DNA reads as TGTGCCAGCAGCCCGACAGGGGGGTATAATTCACCCCTCCACTTT. This sequence encodes CASSPTGGYNSPLHF.

Concerning this clonotype itself: This could be a read error, since a much larger clone is one nucleotide away. The gene calls are TRBV12-3 or TRBV12-4 and TRBJ2-7; unclear D gene. V lost 0 bases and J lost 3, with 12 bases in between. CDR3 length equals 15 residues. Here the CDR3 reads CASSLAFPAIYEQYF. Written as DNA, the CDR3 is TGTGCCAGCAGTTTAGCCTTCCCGGCCATCTACGAGCAGTACTTC.

This clonotype showed up just once. The chain couples TRBV29-1 to TRBJ1-5; D perhaps matches TRBD1 (5 bases). Per germline, CDR1 SQVTM and CDR2 ANQGSEA. The germline V and J ends were trimmed by 8 bases and 5 bases, with 16 bases remaining between them. The CDR3 runs to 13 residues. The CDR3 region is CSSQDGGDQPQHF. DNA of the CDR3: TGCAGCAGCCAAGATGGGGGGGATCAGCCCCAGCATTTT.